Each of the 26 T cell receptor beta chains below was sequenced from the same sample in a study of cytomegalovirus exposure and HLA in healthy donors. Method: immunoSEQ multiplex PCR; TCRdb's copy keeps in-frame clones and lacks some. This table holds 150,000 to 200,000 clones, about 82% found once. The specimen sequenced was PBMCs. The receptors here all came from a woman between 18 and 29 years old in good health and CMV-seronegative.

This clone was seen only once. The V and J genes are TRBV11-2 and TRBJ1-1; no clear D. Germline CDR1 is SGHAT and CDR2 is FQNNGV. The CDR3 has 13 residues. Trimming removed 1 base at V and 0 bases at J, with 3 bases between. This CDR3 is CASSLVMNTEAFF. CDR3 nucleotide sequence: TGTGCCAGCAGCTTAGTAATGAACACTGAAGCTTTCTTT.

The chain is built from TRBV7-2 and TRBJ1-2; 9 bases agree with TRBD1. The germline V gene has CDR1 SGHTA and CDR2 FQGNSA. The CDR3 has 16 amino acids. V was pared by 5 bases and J by 8 bases, with 15 bases of the junction left unmatched. The CDR3 sequence: CASSPGTGHVKGGYTF. DNA for the CDR3: TGTGCCAGCAGCCCCGGGACAGGGCACGTCAAAGGGGGCTACACCTTC. Variable domain in full (rest from reference TRBV7-2 and TRBJ1-2): GAGVSQSPSNKVTEKGKDVELRCDPISGHTALYWYRQSLGQGLEFLIYFQGNSAPDKSGLPSDRFSAERTGGSVSTLTIQRTQQEDSAVYLCASSPGTGHVKGGYTFGSGTRLTVV.

Details on this clone: This sample also contains other DNA sequences that code for the same CDR3. This sequence joins TRBV6-1 and TRBJ2-7, with D possibly being TRBD2 (5 bases). Trimming took off 2 bases at V and 4 bases at J, with 6 bases between the two ends. CDR1 is MNHNS, CDR2 SASEGT, per germline. This CDR3 comprises 12 residues. CDR3 sequence reads: CASSERGYEQYF. In DNA, the CDR3 is TGTGCCAGCAGTGAACGGGGATACGAGCAGTACTTC.

The chain uses TRBV30 and TRBJ1-3, with 8 bases identical to TRBD1. The germline CDR1 and CDR2 sequences are GTSNPN and SVGIG (reference sequence). The CDR3 is made up of 15 amino acids. Trimming at V came to 3 bases and at J to 0 bases, leaving 4 bases not matched to a gene. In nucleotides, the CDR3 is TGTGCCTGGAGGACAGGGGAAGGCTCTGGAAACACCATATATTTT. Its translation: CAWRTGEGSGNTIYF. Variable domain in full (rest from reference TRBV30 and TRBJ1-3): SQTIHQWPATLVQPVGSPLSLECTVEGTSNPNLYWYRQAAGRGLQLLFYSVGIGQISSEVPQNLSASRPQDRQFILSSKKLLLSDSGFYLCAWRTGEGSGNTIYFGEGSWLTVV.

The chain recombines TRBV27 with TRBJ2-5, with D possibly TRBD1 on 6 matching bases. The CDR3 covers 12 residues. Looked up from germline, CDR1 is MNHEY and CDR2 is SMNVEV (reference sequence). Trimming removed 8 bases from V and 7 bases from J, with 14 bases in between. Here the CDR3 DNA reads TGTGCCAGCGGATCAGGGGTTGGGACCCAGTACTTC. Amino acids: CASGSGVGTQYF.

This clone was found a few times. The chain is built from TRBV4-1 and TRBJ2-2; 10 bases are a match to TRBD2. Germline assignment: CDR1 MGHRA and CDR2 YSYEKL. This CDR3 spans 17 amino acids. V was pared by 4 bases and J by 8 bases, with 13 bases of the junction left unmatched. CDR3 DNA sequence: TGCGCCAGCAGCCCCGGGGGAGCGGGGGGGCCGTCAGGGGAGCTGTTTTTT. Its protein is CASSPGGAGGPSGELFF.

The gene calls are TRBV6-5 and TRBJ2-5; 7 bases align to TRBD1. V lost 4 bases, J lost 4 bases, and 0 bases stayed unmatched. The CDR3 contains 12 residues. The germline gives CDR1 MNHEY, CDR2 SVGAGI. The CDR3 protein is CASSWDRETQYF. The DNA for the CDR3 is TGTGCCAGCAGTTGGGACAGAGAGACCCAGTACTTC.

The chain employs TRBV5-1 and TRBJ2-6; tentatively, D is TRBD2 (6 bases). The CDR3 length is 18 residues. Trimming pared 7 bases from V and 0 bases from J, leaving 20 bases between. From germline, CDR1 is SGHRS and CDR2 YFSETQ. CDR3 in DNA: TGCGCCAGCCGCACCGGGACGGGGGTTTTCTCTGGGGCCAACGTCCTGACTTTC. It is translated as CASRTGTGVFSGANVLTF.

The chain employs TRBV4-1 and TRBJ2-7, with D perhaps TRBD1 (6 bases). CDR1 and CDR2 (germline): MGHRA, YSYEKL. V lost 5 bases and J 2 bases, leaving 13 bases between the germline ends. The CDR3 is made up of 14 amino acids. The CDR3 reads CASSFTRGTYEQYF. CDR3 sequence (DNA): TGCGCCAGCAGCTTCACCAGGGGAACCTACGAGCAGTACTTC.

This clone was picked up one time. The chain has TRBV6-1 and TRBJ2-1; 7 nucleotides align to TRBD1. The CDR3 sequence is 15 residues long. V was clipped by 2 bases and J by 2 bases; unmatched bases: 3. The V gene's germline CDR1 is MNHNS and CDR2 SASEGT. Here the CDR3 DNA reads TGTGCCAGCAGTGAAACAGGGGTCCCCTACAATGAGCAGTTCTTC. Protein product: CASSETGVPYNEQFF.

Written as DNA, the CDR3 is TGTGCCAGTAGTATTTTGGGGCAGGGGAATTCACCCCTCCACTTT. This encodes CASSILGQGNSPLHF. The gene calls are TRBV19 and TRBJ1-6; D may be TRBD1 (6 bases). With 3 bases removed from V and 7 bases from J, the gap between germline ends came to 13 bases. There are 15 residues in the CDR3. Germline loops: CDR1 LNHDA, CDR2 SQIVND (reference sequence). The whole variable domain, filled in from reference TRBV19 and TRBJ1-6, reads DGGITQSPKYLFRKEGQNVTLSCEQNLNHDAMYWYRQDPGQGLRLIYYSQIVNDFQKGDIAEGYSVSREKKESFPLTVTSAQKNPTAFYLCASSILGQGNSPLHFGNGTRLTVT.

The J gene is TRBJ1-4, the V gene TRBV25-1, with 11 nucleotides matching TRBD1. Trimming cost V 4 bases and J 7 bases; bases outside gene matches: 8. The CDR3 length is 16 residues. The V gene's germline CDR1 is MGHDK and CDR2 SYGVNS. This CDR3 reads CASSGGGTGGFEKLFF. Written as DNA, the CDR3 is TGTGCCAGCAGTGGAGGGGGGACAGGGGGTTTTGAAAAACTGTTTTTT.

V is TRBV5-1 and J is TRBJ1-1; 10 bases fit TRBD1. The CDR3 length is 16 residues. V shed 4 bases, J shed 2 bases, and the junction held 8 bases outside the gene matches. Germline values: CDR1 SGHRS, CDR2 YFSETQ. The CDR3, as DNA: TGCGCCAGCAGCCTAGGACAGGGGGGAATAAACACTGAAGCTTTCTTT. It translates to CASSLGQGGINTEAFF. Full variable domain (missing parts from reference TRBV5-1 and TRBJ1-1): KAGVTQTPRYLIKTRGQQVTLSCSPISGHRSVSWYQQTPGQGLQFLFEYFSETQRNKGNFPGRFSGRQFSNSRSEMNVSTLELGDSALYLCASSLGQGGINTEAFFGQGTRLTVV.

The V gene is TRBV14, the J gene TRBJ2-1; D uncertain. The V end was cut by 2 bases, the J end by 9 bases, with 8 bases between. Germline CDR1 SGHDN, CDR2 FVKESK. CDR3 length: 12 amino acids. CDR3 in DNA: TGTGCCAGCAGCCAAATGGGCTTTGAGCAGTTCTTC. Translating gives CASSQMGFEQFF.

This clone was seen more than once but under ten times. The CDR3 DNA reads TGTGCCAGCTTGGGACTAGCGGTAATGGACGAGCAGTACTTC. It yields the protein CASLGLAVMDEQYF. V is TRBV2 and J is TRBJ2-7; 11 bases match TRBD2. After removal of 8 bases from V and 5 bases from J, the junction contained 8 bases not matched to a gene. CDR1 and CDR2 (germline): SNHLY, FYNNEI. This CDR3 is built from 14 residues.

V usage is TRBV4-1 and J usage is TRBJ2-7; TRBD1 is a possible D gene (6 bases). Germline loops: CDR1 MGHRA, CDR2 YSYEKL. The V gene lost 3 bases and the J gene lost 3 bases, with 12 bases spanning the gap. The CDR3 is 14 residues long. The CDR3 DNA reads as TGCGCCAGCAGCCACGGACAGAGGTACTACGAGCAGTACTTC. Protein: CASSHGQRYYEQYF.

The chain is built from TRBV5-4 and TRBJ2-7, with 8 positions matching TRBD1. Germline assignment: CDR1 SGHNT and CDR2 YYREEE (reference sequence). The CDR3 sequence is 14 residues long. With 6 bases clipped from V and 4 bases from J, the junction kept 9 bases outside the gene matches. In DNA, the CDR3 is TGTGCCAGCAAGAACGGACAGGGAGTATACGAGCAGTACTTC. As protein: CASKNGQGVYEQYF.

The chain recombines TRBV19 with TRBJ2-1; 8 bases line up with TRBD1. There are 16 residues in the CDR3. The germline CDR1 and CDR2 sequences are LNHDA and SQIVND (reference sequence). The J segment lost 7 bases and the V segment lost 3 bases, leaving 11 bases of the junction unmatched. CDR3 in DNA: TGTGCCAGTAGTATGTTGACCCGGACAGGGAGGAATGAGCAGTTCTTC. This translates into CASSMLTRTGRNEQFF.

This clone has a handful of counts. The V call is TRBV11-2, the J call TRBJ1-2, with no clear D. The CDR3 length is 14 residues. Germline assignment: CDR1 SGHAT and CDR2 FQNNGV. The germline V and J ends were trimmed by 0 bases and 0 bases, with 5 bases remaining between them. In DNA form, the CDR3 reads TGTGCCAGCAGCTTAGAGGGCACTAACTATGGCTACACCTTC. Translated: CASSLEGTNYGYTF.

V usage is TRBV19 and J usage is TRBJ2-1, with 8 positions matching TRBD2. Germline-derived CDR1 and CDR2 are LNHDA and SQIVND (reference sequence). V lost 5 bases, J lost 5 bases, and 5 bases stayed unmatched. The CDR3 totals 14 residues. CDR3 nucleotide sequence: TGTGCCAGTAGTGGAGCGGGGGACGACAATGAGCAGTTCTTC. It codes for CASSGAGDDNEQFF.

The chain couples TRBV19 to TRBJ1-1; 7 nucleotides align to TRBD1. Germline V CDR1 and CDR2: LNHDA, SQIVND (reference sequence). The junction had 20 bases not matched to a gene; V was cut back by 7 bases and J by 3 bases. The CDR3 sequence is 18 residues long. The CDR3 protein is CASKYPLRGQHPYTEAFF. The CDR3 DNA reads as TGTGCCAGTAAATACCCACTGCGGGGACAGCACCCCTACACTGAAGCTTTCTTT. Full variable domain (missing parts from reference TRBV19 and TRBJ1-1): DGGITQSPKYLFRKEGQNVTLSCEQNLNHDAMYWYRQDPGQGLRLIYYSQIVNDFQKGDIAEGYSVSREKKESFPLTVTSAQKNPTAFYLCASKYPLRGQHPYTEAFFGQGTRLTVV.

CDR3 in DNA: TGTGCCAGTAGTATAGATAGCTTCCTCTATGGCTACACCTTC. It yields the protein CASSIDSFLYGYTF. The genes are TRBV19 and TRBJ1-2, with D unresolved. The V gene's germline CDR1 is LNHDA and CDR2 SQIVND (reference sequence). Trimming removed 0 bases at V and 4 bases at J, with 9 bases between. This CDR3 region has 14 residues.

Concerning this clone: Other DNA variants within this sample encode the same CDR3. The rearrangement uses TRBV27 and TRBJ2-7; 10 bases are a match to TRBD2. From germline, CDR1 is MNHEY and CDR2 SMNVEV (reference sequence). This CDR3 spans 13 amino acids. J lost 4 bases, V lost 6 bases, and 3 bases had no gene match. The CDR3 region is CASSVAGGYEQYF. The CDR3 nucleotides read TGTGCCAGCAGCGTAGCGGGAGGATACGAGCAGTACTTC.

The V gene is TRBV5-1, the J gene TRBJ1-1; D is perhaps TRBD1 (5 bases). The CDR3 contains 14 residues. CDR1 is SGHRS and CDR2 is YFSETQ in the germline V gene. The V end was cut by 7 bases, the J end by 2 bases, with 15 bases between. The CDR3 DNA sequence: TGCGCCAGCTCATCGTGGGGGGATAACACTGAAGCTTTCTTT. Protein sequence: CASSSWGDNTEAFF.

The gene calls are TRBV27 and TRBJ1-5, with D perhaps TRBD1 (6 bases). CDR1 is MNHEY and CDR2 is SMNVEV in the germline V gene (reference sequence). This CDR3 comprises 12 residues. The V end was cut by 4 bases, the J end by 6 bases, with 7 bases between. The CDR3 nucleotides are TGTGCCAGCAGTTCAGGGGCTCAGCCCCAGCATTTT. Encoded protein: CASSSGAQPQHF.

The rearrangement uses TRBV5-4 and TRBJ2-3, with 7 positions matching TRBD2. CDR1 is SGHNT, CDR2 YYREEE, per germline (reference sequence). The ends lost 1 base at V and 9 bases at J; junction bases unmatched: 8. CDR3 size: 14 residues. CDR3 coding DNA: TGTGCCAGCAGCTTGCAGGATACTAGCGAAACGCAGTATTTT. As protein: CASSLQDTSETQYF.